This T cell receptor beta chain was observed in a study of blood T cell repertoires in COVID-19. Study-level information: The origin of the acute and convalescent COVID-19 samples was the United States, Italy and Spain. In each case, the material was cDNA or gDNA derived from T cells, B-cell-depleted T cells, or PBMCs.

The V and J ends lost 6 bases and 5 bases respectively, with 17 bases between them. CDR3 size: 15 residues. Germline CDR1 and CDR2: MRHNA and SNTAGT. Original processing methods: For nucleated cells, counts were estimated from reference gene primer amplification. Only in-frame clones appear in the TCRdb table, and some are missing; sequencing was by immunoSEQ multiplex PCR. The V and J calls and clone size were taken over from that table, and D and trimming were inferred from the DNA. Of 200,000 to 300,000 clones in the sample, around nine tenths were seen once. The sequencing sample was made of peripheral blood. The sequence came from a middle-aged man who had recovered from COVID-19. This chain links TRBV6-4 with TRBJ2-1; D unclear. In DNA, the CDR3 is TGTGCCAGCAGGATAGACCCAAAGAGGAACAATGAGCAGTTCTTC. As protein: CASRIDPKRNNEQFF.